This T cell receptor (beta chain) was observed in a study of sequential checkpoint blockade in melanoma. For the study at large: Patients were randomized 1:1 to nivolumab-then-ipilimumab or ipilimumab-then-nivolumab first-line. After both sequences, patients received maintenance nivolumab.

The sample's treatment: randomized to nivolumab then ipilimumab (arm A) or the reverse (arm B). Patients had received no earlier DNA-damaging chemotherapy. PBMC sorting kept live CD3+CD8+ cells without CD19 or CD56. Here immunoSEQ multiplex PCR was the method, and the copy in TCRdb shows in-frame clones only, minus some. The top ten hold approximately 10% of the sample, which has under 20,000 clones, around 80% seen once. V was clipped by 5 bases and J by 4 bases, with 11 bases between them. This CDR3 region has 14 residues. Per the germline V gene, CDR1 is SGHVS and CDR2 is FQNEAQ. This clone was detected once.

The receptor was derived from a human donor with melanoma. This specimen consisted of CD8+ T cells sorted from blood (inferred from file names), obtained from a patient given nivolumab and ipilimumab in sequence. The V and J genes are TRBV7-8 and TRBJ1-4; D unresolved. CDR3 sequence (DNA): TGTGCCAGCAGCACCCGGTTAGATAATGAAAAACTGTTTTTT. Translation: CASSTRLDNEKLFF. The full variable domain, its missing parts supplied by reference TRBV7-8 and TRBJ1-4, is GAGVSQSPRYKVAKRGQDVALRCDPISGHVSLFWYQQALGQGPEFLTYFQNEAQLDKSGLPSDRFFAERPEGSVSTLKIQRTQQEDSAVYLCASSTRLDNEKLFFGSGTQLSVL.